A single TCR beta chain is shown here with its context. The target antigen is unknown. These data originate in a study of T-cell reconstitution after alpha-beta-depleted transplantation in children. Study-wide points: Recipient T cells and thymic progenitors that survived gave rise to the high TCRbeta diversity observed at day 60 in some patients. T-cell numbers and diversity one year post-transplant derived largely from freshly generated T cells. About two months after transplant, alpha-beta T cells reportedly came from several hundred expanded graft clones.

The germline V gene encodes CDR1 LGHDT and CDR2 YNNKEL (reference sequence). This CDR3 spans 14 amino acids. The V end was cut by 7 bases, the J end by 2 bases, with 13 bases between. It was with unique molecular identifiers that the TCRbeta library was prepared. TCRdb analysed the PCR reads with MiXCR anew, one entry per CDR3 protein. Found here are some 290,000 distinct CDR3 sequences, about a quarter of them singletons; the top ten hold over 9.5%. The TCR comes from a male patient younger than 18 who had a stem cell transplant for acute lymphoblastic leukemia, so the T cells may come from the graft donor. Sequenced material: PBMCs, mostly from graft donor cells, taken 180 days after TCRalphabeta/CD19-depleted stem cell transplant. The chain carries TRBV3-1 and TRBJ2-3; no definite D call. The CDR3 DNA is TGTGCCAGCACCGATCAAGGGATCACAGATACGCAGTATTTT. Its translation is CASTDQGITDTQYF.